The TCR beta chain under discussion was sequenced for a study of response to subunit inactivated influenza vaccine. As regards this clonotype: This may be a read error, as it is one base from a much larger clone.

Per germline, CDR1 SGHVS and CDR2 FNYEAQ. Trimming left V 2 bases short and J 1 base short, with 8 bases between. The CDR3 is made up of 14 amino acids. TCRdb re-analysed the RT-PCR reads in MiXCR, keeping a single row per CDR3 protein. This table holds more than 550,000 distinct CDR3 sequences, about 11% found once. This sample also appeared in a second study, on T cells expressing NK-cell markers. From that study: The authors generated TCR beta cDNA through 5'RACE template switching with UMIs.

Sequences were derived from PBMCs from blood, sampled on the day of vaccination. The chain combines TRBV7-6 with TRBJ1-1; no clear D. The TCR was taken from a man aged 45-65 years who received an inactivated influenza vaccine. The CDR3 reads CASSLTLWNTEAFF. DNA of the CDR3: TGTGCCAGCAGCTTAACCCTTTGGAACACTGAAGCTTTCTTT.